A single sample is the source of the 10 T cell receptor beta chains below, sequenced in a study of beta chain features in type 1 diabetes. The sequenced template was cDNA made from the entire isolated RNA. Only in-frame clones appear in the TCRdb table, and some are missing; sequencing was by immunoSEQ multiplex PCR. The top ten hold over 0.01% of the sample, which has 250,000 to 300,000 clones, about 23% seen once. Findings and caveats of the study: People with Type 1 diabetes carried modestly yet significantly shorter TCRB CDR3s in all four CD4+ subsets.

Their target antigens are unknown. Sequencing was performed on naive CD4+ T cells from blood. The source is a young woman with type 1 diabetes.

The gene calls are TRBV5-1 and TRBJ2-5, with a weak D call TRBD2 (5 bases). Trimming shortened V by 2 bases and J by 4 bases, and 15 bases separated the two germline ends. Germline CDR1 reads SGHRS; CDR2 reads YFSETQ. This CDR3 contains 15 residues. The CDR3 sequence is CASSFSVLGGETQYF. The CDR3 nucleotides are TGCGCCAGCAGCTTTAGCGTGCTGGGCGGAGAGACCCAGTACTTC.

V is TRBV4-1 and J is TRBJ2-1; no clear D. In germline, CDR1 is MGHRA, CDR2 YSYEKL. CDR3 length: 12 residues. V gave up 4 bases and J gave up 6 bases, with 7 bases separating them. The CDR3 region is CASSRRPNEQFF. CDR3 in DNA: TGCGCCAGCAGCCGGAGACCCAATGAGCAGTTCTTC.

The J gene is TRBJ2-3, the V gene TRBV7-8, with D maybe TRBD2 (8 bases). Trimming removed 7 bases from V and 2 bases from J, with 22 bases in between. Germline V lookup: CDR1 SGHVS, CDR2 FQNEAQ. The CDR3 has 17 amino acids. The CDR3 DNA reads TGTGCCAGCACCTCGCTAGGGGGCGGGAGGCACACAGATACGCAGTATTTT. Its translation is CASTSLGGGRHTDTQYF.

CDR3 sequence (DNA): TGCGCCAGCAGCTTGGCAGCGGAATACGAGCAGTACTTC. It yields the protein CASSLAAEYEQYF. J is TRBJ2-7 and V is TRBV5-1; the D gene is possibly TRBD2 (5 bases). The V end lost 0 bases, the J end lost 4 bases, and 8 bases lay between the germline ends. Germline V lookup: CDR1 SGHRS, CDR2 YFSETQ. The CDR3 runs 13 residues.

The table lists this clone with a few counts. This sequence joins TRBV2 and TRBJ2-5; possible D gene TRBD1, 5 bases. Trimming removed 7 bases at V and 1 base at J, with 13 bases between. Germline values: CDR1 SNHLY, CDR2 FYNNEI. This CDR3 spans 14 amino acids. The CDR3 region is CASKGAGSQETQYF. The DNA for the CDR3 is TGTGCCAGCAAAGGGGCAGGCAGCCAAGAGACCCAGTACTTC.

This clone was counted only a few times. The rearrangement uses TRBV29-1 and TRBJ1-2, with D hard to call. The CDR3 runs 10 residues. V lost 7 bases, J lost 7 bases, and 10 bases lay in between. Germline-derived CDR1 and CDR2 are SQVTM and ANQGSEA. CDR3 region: CSAANGGYTF. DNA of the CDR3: TGCAGCGCTGCTAACGGTGGCTACACCTTC.

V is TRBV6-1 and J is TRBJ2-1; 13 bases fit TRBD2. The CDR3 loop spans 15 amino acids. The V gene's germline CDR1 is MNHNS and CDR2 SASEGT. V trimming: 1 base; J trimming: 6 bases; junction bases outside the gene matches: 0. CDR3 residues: CASSEGTSGSNEQFF. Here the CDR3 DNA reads TGTGCCAGCAGTGAAGGGACTAGCGGGAGCAATGAGCAGTTCTTC.

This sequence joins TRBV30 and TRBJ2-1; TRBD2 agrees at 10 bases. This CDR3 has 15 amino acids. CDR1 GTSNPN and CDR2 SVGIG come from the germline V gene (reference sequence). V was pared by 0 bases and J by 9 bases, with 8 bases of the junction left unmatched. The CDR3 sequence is CAWSVILAGDGEQFF. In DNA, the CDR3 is TGTGCCTGGAGTGTAATCCTAGCGGGAGACGGTGAGCAGTTCTTC.

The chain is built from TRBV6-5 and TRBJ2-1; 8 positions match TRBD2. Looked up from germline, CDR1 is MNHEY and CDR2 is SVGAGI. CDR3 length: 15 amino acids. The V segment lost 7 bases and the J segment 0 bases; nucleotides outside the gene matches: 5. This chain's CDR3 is CASTLSGSSYNEQFF. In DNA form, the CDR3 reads TGTGCCAGCACCCTAAGCGGGAGCTCCTACAATGAGCAGTTCTTC.

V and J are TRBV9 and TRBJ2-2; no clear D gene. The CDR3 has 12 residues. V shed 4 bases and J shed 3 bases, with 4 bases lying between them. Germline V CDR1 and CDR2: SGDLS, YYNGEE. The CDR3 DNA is TGTGCCAGCAGCTCGGACACCGGGGAGCTGTTTTTT. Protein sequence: CASSSDTGELFF.